The clone carrying this TCR beta chain was found once. The data were produced by immunoSEQ multiplex PCR, yet TCRdb's version contains in-frame clones alone and is incomplete. Of 200,000 to 250,000 clones listed, about 87% are singletons. The entry originates in a study of blood T cell repertoires in COVID-19. At the level of the study: Samples representing acute and convalescent COVID-19 were sourced from the United States, Italy and Spain. Sources were T cells, B-cell-depleted T cells, or PBMCs; the material itself was cDNA or gDNA.

The study assigned cohorts using participant-reported clinical history. Cohort 3 recovery required two negative PCRs, clearance, or symptom resolution. V was pared by 0 bases and J by 1 base, with 10 bases between. The CDR3 extends over 16 amino acids. CDR1 and CDR2 from the germline V gene are SGHRS and YFSETQ. This receptor was identified in a man aged 25-40 years who had recovered from COVID-19. The V and J genes are TRBV5-1 and TRBJ2-2, with D hard to call. Sequences were obtained from PBMCs or T cells enriched from blood (not recorded which). This CDR3 is CASSLDPAKNTGELFF. The CDR3 DNA is TGCGCCAGCAGCTTGGACCCAGCGAAGAACACCGGGGAGCTGTTTTTT.